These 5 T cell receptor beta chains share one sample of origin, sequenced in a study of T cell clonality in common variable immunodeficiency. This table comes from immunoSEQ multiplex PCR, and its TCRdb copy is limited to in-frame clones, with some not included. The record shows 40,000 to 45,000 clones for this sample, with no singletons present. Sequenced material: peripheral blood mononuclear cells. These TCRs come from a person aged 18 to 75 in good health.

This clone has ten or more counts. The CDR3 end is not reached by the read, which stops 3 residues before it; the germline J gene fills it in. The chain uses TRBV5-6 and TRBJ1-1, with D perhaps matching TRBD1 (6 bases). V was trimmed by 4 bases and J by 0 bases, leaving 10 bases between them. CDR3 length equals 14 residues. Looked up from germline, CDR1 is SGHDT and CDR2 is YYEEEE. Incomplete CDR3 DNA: TGTGCCAGCAGCCCGGGACAAATGAACACTGAA. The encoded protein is CASSPGQMNTE. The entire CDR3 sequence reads CASSPGQMNTEAFF.

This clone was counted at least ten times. The sequenced CDR3 bases are TGTGCCAGCAGCCCACGGGACAGAGTCGATAATTCACCC. It codes for CASSPRDRVDNSP. The whole CDR3 is CASSPRDRVDNSPLHF. The rearrangement joins TRBV7-8 to TRBJ1-6; TRBD1 agrees at 7 bases. The observed sequence ends 3 residues before the CDR3 terminus, with the missing tail filled in from the germline J gene. CDR3 size: 16 residues. With V trimmed by 5 bases and J by 5 bases, 9 bases remained unmatched. Germline-derived CDR1 and CDR2 are SGHVS and FQNEAQ. The full variable domain, rest sourced from reference TRBV7-8 and TRBJ1-6, is GAGVSQSPRYKVAKRGQDVALRCDPISGHVSLFWYQQALGQGPEFLTYFQNEAQLDKSGLPSDRFFAERPEGSVSTLKIQRTQQEDSAVYLCASSPRDRVDNSPLHFGNGTRLTVT.

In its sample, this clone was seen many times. CDR3 bases read: TGTGCCAGCAGGCCCCGGGACAGGGGTTCCTACGAG. Encoded protein: CASRPRDRGSYE. The complete CDR3 sequence is CASRPRDRGSYEQYF. The gene calls are TRBV11-3 and TRBJ2-7; 10 bases map to TRBD1. Read data end 3 residues before the CDR3 end; the end is taken from the germline J gene. This CDR3 region has 15 residues. The germline V gene has CDR1 SGHNT and CDR2 YENEEA. V gave up 6 bases and J gave up 1 base; unmatched junction bases: 6.

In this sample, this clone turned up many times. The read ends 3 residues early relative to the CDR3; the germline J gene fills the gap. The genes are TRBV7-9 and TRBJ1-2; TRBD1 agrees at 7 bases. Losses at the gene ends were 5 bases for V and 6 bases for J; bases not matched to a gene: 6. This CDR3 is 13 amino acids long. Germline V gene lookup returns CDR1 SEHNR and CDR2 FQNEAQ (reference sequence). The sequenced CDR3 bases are TGTGCCAGCAGCGCCGGACAGGCCAATGGC. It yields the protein CASSAGQANG. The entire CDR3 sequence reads CASSAGQANGYTF.

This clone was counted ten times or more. The CDR3 reads CASSEQTVKSGYTF. Partial CDR3 DNA: TGTGCCAGCAGTGAACAAACGGTTAAGAGCGGC. The chain links TRBV2 to TRBJ1-2, with D hard to call. The read comes to an end 3 residues before the CDR3 does, leaving the germline J gene to fill in the end. The CDR3 is 14 amino acids. Germline V gene lookup returns CDR1 SNHLY and CDR2 FYNNEI.